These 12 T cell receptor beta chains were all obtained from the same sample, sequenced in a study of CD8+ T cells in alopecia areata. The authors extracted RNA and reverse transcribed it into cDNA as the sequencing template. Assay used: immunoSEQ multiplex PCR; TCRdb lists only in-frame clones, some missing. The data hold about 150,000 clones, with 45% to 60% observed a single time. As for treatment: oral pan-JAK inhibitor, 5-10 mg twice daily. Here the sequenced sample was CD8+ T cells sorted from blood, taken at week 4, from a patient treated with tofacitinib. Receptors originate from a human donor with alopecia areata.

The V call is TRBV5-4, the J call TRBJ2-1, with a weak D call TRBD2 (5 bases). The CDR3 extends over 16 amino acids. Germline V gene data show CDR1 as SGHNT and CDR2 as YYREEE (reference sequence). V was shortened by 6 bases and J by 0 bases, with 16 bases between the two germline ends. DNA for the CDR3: TGTGCCAGCACCTACACGGCGGGCTCCTCCTACAATGAGCAGTTCTTC. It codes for CASTYTAGSSYNEQFF.

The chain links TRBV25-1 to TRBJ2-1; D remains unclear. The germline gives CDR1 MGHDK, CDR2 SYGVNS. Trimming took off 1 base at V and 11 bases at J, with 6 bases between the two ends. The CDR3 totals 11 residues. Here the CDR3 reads CASSELRKQFF. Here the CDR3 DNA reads TGTGCCAGCAGTGAATTGCGGAAGCAGTTCTTC. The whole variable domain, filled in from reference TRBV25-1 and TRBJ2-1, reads EADIYQTPRYLVIGTGKKITLECSQTMGHDKMYWYQQDPGMELHLIHYSYGVNSTEKGDLSSESTVSRIRTEHFPLTLESARPSHTSQYLCASSELRKQFFGPGTRLTVL.

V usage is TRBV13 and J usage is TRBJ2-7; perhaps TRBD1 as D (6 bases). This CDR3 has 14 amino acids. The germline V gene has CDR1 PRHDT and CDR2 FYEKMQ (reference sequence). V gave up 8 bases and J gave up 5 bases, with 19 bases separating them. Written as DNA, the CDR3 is TGTGCCAGCCGATCACATACAGGGCAGGACGAGCAGTACTTC. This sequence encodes CASRSHTGQDEQYF.

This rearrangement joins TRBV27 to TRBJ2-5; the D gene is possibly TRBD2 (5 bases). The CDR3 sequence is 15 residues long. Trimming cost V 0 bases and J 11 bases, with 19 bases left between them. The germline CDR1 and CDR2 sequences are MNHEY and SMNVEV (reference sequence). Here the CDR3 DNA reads TGTGCCAGCAGTTTATCGAGGACTTTCCTCAAGGAGCAGTACTTC. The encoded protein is CASSLSRTFLKEQYF.

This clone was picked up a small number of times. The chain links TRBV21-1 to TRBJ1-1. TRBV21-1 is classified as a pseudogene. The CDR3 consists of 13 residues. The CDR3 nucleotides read TGTGCCAGCAGCAAAGGACGGTACACTGAAGCTTTCTTT. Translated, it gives CASSKGRYTEAFF.

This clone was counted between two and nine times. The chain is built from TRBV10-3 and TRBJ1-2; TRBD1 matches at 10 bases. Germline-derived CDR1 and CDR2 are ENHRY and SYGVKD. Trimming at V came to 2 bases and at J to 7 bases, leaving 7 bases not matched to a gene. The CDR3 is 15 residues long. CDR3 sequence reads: CAISETEDRGFGYTF. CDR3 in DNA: TGTGCCATCAGTGAGACGGAGGACAGGGGGTTTGGCTACACCTTC.

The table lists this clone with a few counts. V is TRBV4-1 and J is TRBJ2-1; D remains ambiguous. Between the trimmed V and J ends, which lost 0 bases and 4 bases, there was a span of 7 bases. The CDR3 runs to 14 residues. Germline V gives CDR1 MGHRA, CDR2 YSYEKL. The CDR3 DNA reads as TGCGCCAGCAGCCAAGATGGGCCTTACAATGAGCAGTTCTTC. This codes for CASSQDGPYNEQFF.

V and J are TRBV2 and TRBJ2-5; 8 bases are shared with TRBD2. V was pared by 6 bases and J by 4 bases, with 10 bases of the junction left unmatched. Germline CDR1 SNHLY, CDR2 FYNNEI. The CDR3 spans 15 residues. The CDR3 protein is CASSRPGGVLETQYF. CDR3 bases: TGTGCCAGCAGCCGGCCGGGGGGGGTCTTAGAGACCCAGTACTTC.

DNA of the CDR3: TGTGCCAGCAGCTTACGGGGGGGACCAGATACGCAGTATTTT. Translated, it gives CASSLRGGPDTQYF. The chain recombines TRBV13 with TRBJ2-3; 8 bases map to TRBD2. The CDR3 is 14 amino acids. From germline, CDR1 is PRHDT and CDR2 FYEKMQ (reference sequence). V was pared by 2 bases and J by 4 bases, with 2 bases of the junction left unmatched.

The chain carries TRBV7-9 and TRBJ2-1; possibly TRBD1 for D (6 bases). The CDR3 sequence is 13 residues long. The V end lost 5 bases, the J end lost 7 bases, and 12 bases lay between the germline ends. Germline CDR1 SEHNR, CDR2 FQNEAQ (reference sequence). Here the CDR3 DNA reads TGTGCCAGCAGCCCCGCCAGGGGTAATGAGCAGTTCTTC. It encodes CASSPARGNEQFF.

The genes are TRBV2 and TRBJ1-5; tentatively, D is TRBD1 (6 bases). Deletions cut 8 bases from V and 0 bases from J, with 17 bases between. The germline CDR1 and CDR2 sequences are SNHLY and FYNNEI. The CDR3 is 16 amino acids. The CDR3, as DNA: TGTGCCAGCGCACAGGGAGGGACGTATAGCAATCAGCCCCAGCATTTT. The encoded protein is CASAQGGTYSNQPQHF.

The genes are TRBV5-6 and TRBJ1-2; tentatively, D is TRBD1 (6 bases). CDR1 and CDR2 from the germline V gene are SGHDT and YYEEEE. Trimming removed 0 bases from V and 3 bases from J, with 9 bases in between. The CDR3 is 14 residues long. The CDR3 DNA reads TGTGCCAGCAGCTTGGAGTCAGGGGACTATGGCTACACCTTC. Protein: CASSLESGDYGYTF.